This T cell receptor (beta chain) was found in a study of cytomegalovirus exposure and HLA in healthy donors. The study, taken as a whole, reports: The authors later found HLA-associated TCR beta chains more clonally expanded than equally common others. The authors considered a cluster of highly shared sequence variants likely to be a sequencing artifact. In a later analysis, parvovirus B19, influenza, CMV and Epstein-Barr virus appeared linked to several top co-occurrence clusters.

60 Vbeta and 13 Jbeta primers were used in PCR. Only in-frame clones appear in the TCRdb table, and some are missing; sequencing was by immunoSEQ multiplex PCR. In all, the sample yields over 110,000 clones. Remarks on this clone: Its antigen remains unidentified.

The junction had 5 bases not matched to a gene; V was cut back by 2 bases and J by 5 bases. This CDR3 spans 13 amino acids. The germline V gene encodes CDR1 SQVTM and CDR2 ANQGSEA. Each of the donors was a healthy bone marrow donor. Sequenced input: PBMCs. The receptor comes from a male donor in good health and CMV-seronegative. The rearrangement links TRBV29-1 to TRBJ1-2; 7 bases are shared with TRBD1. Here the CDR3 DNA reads TGCAGCGTTGAAAAGGACAGGTCTTATGGCTACACCTTC. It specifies CSVEKDRSYGYTF.